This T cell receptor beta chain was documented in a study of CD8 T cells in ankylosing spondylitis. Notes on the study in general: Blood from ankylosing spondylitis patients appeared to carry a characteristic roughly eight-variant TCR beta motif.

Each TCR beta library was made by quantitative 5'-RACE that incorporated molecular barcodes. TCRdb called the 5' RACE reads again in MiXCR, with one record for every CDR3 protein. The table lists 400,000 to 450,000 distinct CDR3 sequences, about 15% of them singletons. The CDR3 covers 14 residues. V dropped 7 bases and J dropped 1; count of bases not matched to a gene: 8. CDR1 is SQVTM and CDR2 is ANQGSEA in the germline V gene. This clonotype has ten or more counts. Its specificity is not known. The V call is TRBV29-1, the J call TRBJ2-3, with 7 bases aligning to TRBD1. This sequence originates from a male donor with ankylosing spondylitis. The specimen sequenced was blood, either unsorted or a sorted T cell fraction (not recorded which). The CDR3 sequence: CSARGQVRTDTQYF. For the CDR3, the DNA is TGCAGCGCCAGAGGACAGGTCCGCACAGATACGCAGTATTTT.